The rows below give T cell receptor beta chains drawn from one sample of a study of blood T cell repertoires in COVID-19. Clones were sequenced by immunoSEQ multiplex PCR, and TCRdb holds only the in-frame ones, with some missing. The table records 150,000 to 200,000 clones, around 85% of them present only once. Sequencing was performed on peripheral blood. These receptors were taken from a man between 60 and 75 years old with active or convalescent COVID-19. CDR3s include the opening cysteine and the closing phenylalanine or tryptophan.

TRBJ2-1	TRBV7-9	CASSLPVRGRSWNEQFF
TRBJ2-5	TRBV2	CASPKEQETQYF
TRBJ2-2	TRBV5-1	CASSLGQAYTGELFF
TRBJ2-1	TRBV5-5	CASSEFPGLAGGANEQFF
TRBJ2-5	TRBV5-6	CASSSGTSGFQETQYF
TRBJ1-3	TRBV5-5	CASSYQGSAGNTIYF
TRBJ2-7	TRBV10-2	CASSESGQGYEQYF
TRBJ1-5	TRBV6-5	CASSYGGPSSNQPQHF
TRBJ2-5	TRBV28	CASSLLQGLGETQYF
TRBJ1-2	TRBV28	CASRPTSIYGYTF
TRBJ2-2	TRBV4-2	CASSQEISGGSGELFF
TRBJ1-2	TRBV7-9	CASSIQGNDGYTF
TRBJ2-3	TRBV29-1	CSVGARLAASTDTQYF
TRBJ2-1	TRBV28	CASTDRDNEQFF
TRBJ2-7	TRBV10-1	CASSPGQGSYEQYF
TRBJ1-2	TRBV29-1	CSVVRIDYGYTF
TRBJ1-2	TRBV7-8	CASSLVDGRALNYGYTF
TRBJ2-5	TRBV7-8	CASSLQGTGETQYF
TRBJ1-5	TRBV6-2/TRBV6-3	CASSTRDRGEPQHF
TRBJ2-5	TRBV24-1	CATSFMTGMETQYF
TRBJ2-5	TRBV11-2	CASSLDLGRGETQYF
TRBJ2-1	TRBV27	CASSFGLGNNEQFF
TRBJ1-1	TRBV2	CASRKQGSNTEAFF
TRBJ1-1	TRBV6-5	CASSYYRATEAFF
TRBJ2-3	TRBV4-1	CASSQAGGRERADTQYF
TRBJ1-2	TRBV20-1	CSASRPGLLNYGYTF
TRBJ2-5	TRBV10-3	CAIKQGQGETQYF
TRBJ2-7	TRBV27	CASSPSGQISYEQYF
TRBJ1-1	TRBV7-9	CASSLVGLAFF
TRBJ1-2	TRBV7-6	CAIRDRANYGYTF
TRBJ2-3	TRBV5-4	CASSLLQGNFDTQYF
TRBJ1-2	TRBV10-3	CAIRGTSYGYTF
TRBJ2-3	TRBV3-1/TRBV3-2	CASSQVWTSGRVADTQYF